These 10 T cell receptor beta chains share one sample of origin, sequenced in a study of blood T cell repertoires in COVID-19. Using immunoSEQ multiplex PCR, the repertoire was profiled, and TCRdb retains in-frame clones only, with some absent. The sample shows some 320,000 clones, 70% to 90% of them seen only once. Sequencing input: PBMCs or T cells enriched from blood (not recorded which). All receptors derive from a woman aged 25 to 39 who had recovered from COVID-19.

This chain connects TRBV6-5 to TRBJ1-2, with D unresolved. V dropped 6 bases and J dropped 8 bases, with 19 bases sitting between them. This CDR3 region has 14 residues. CDR1 MNHEY and CDR2 SVGAGI come from the germline V gene. The CDR3: CASSRQAPSEGYTF. CDR3 bases: TGTGCCAGCAGCCGCCAGGCACCGAGTGAAGGCTACACCTTC.

The gene calls are TRBV21-1 and TRBJ1-2; whether TRBD1, the table's D call, matches the DNA was not checked. TRBV21-1 is given as a pseudogene. CDR3 length: 14 residues. CDR3 DNA sequence: TGTGCCAGCAGCCCAAAAACAACAGGGGAAGGCTACACCTTC. As protein: CASSPKTTGEGYTF.

There are a few counts of this clone. The chain joins TRBV19 to TRBJ2-2; 9 bases fit TRBD1. V shed 7 bases, J shed 5 bases, and the junction held 8 bases outside the gene matches. Germline values: CDR1 LNHDA, CDR2 SQIVND (reference sequence). CDR3 length: 15 amino acids. CDR3 bases: TGTGCCAGTAAAGTTGGGGACAGGGAGACCGGGGAGCTGTTTTTT. This gives the protein CASKVGDRETGELFF.

The rearrangement joins TRBV28 to TRBJ1-5; D not certain. From germline, CDR1 is MDHEN and CDR2 SYDVKM. V was pared by 7 bases and J by 0 bases, with 13 bases between. The CDR3 consists of 15 residues. As DNA, the CDR3 is TGTGCCAGCACCCGGGCGGGGAATAGCAATCAGCCCCAGCATTTT. It yields the protein CASTRAGNSNQPQHF.

The rearrangement joins TRBV4-1 to TRBJ2-7; 7 bases match TRBD2. CDR1 is MGHRA, CDR2 YSYEKL, per germline. CDR3 length: 16 residues. Trimming cost V 4 bases and J 0 bases; bases outside gene matches: 9. Written as DNA, the CDR3 is TGCGCCAGCAGCCCTGAGGGAAGGACTAGCTCCTACGAGCAGTACTTC. It codes for CASSPEGRTSSYEQYF.

This chain joins TRBV27 and TRBJ1-2; TRBD1 matches 8 bases. The V gene end was trimmed by 8 bases and the J gene end by 8 bases; junction bases not matched to a gene: 10. Germline V gene lookup returns CDR1 MNHEY and CDR2 SMNVEV (reference sequence). The CDR3 loop spans 13 amino acids. CDR3 residues: CASGRTGPGGYTF. The CDR3 DNA reads TGTGCCAGCGGGCGGACAGGGCCGGGAGGCTACACCTTC.

The rearrangement links TRBV5-1 to TRBJ2-5, with a possible D match to TRBD1 (6 bases). Germline V gene lookup returns CDR1 SGHRS and CDR2 YFSETQ. Trimming took off 3 bases at V and 7 bases at J, with 13 bases between the two ends. CDR3 length equals 13 residues. The CDR3 DNA follows: TGCGCCAGCAGCTCAGGGGCCCAGAGGACCCAGTACTTC. Translation: CASSSGAQRTQYF.

This chain links TRBV19 with TRBJ2-6; D might be TRBD1 (5 bases). V lost 1 base and J 2 bases, leaving 15 bases between the germline ends. Per the germline V gene, CDR1 is LNHDA and CDR2 is SQIVND (reference sequence). This CDR3 has 18 residues. CDR3 amino acids: CASSIGGREFTGANVLTF. CDR3 nucleotide sequence: TGTGCCAGTAGTATAGGAGGCAGGGAATTTACTGGGGCCAACGTCCTGACTTTC.

The V and J genes are TRBV30 and TRBJ2-7, with 8 bases identical to TRBD1. CDR3 length equals 13 residues. V lost 3 bases and J lost 6; bases outside the gene matches: 7. The germline gives CDR1 GTSNPN, CDR2 SVGIG (reference sequence). The CDR3 nucleotides read TGTGCCTGGAGGGACAGGGTAGGTCCCGAGCAGTACTTC. It encodes CAWRDRVGPEQYF.

The chain is built from TRBV30 and TRBJ2-3; D gene uncertain. This CDR3 comprises 12 residues. The V gene's germline CDR1 is GTSNPN and CDR2 SVGIG (reference sequence). V was trimmed by 0 bases and J by 4 bases, leaving 5 bases between them. CDR3 loop: CAWSVQADTQYF. DNA of the CDR3: TGTGCCTGGAGTGTACAAGCAGATACGCAGTATTTT.